This T cell receptor (beta chain) was identified in a study of PD-1 blockade in classical Hodgkin lymphoma. Each patient relapsed following autologous stem cell transplantation, and prior brentuximab vedotin exposure differed. A note on this clone: Its matching antigen is unknown.

Clones were sequenced by immunoSEQ multiplex PCR, and TCRdb holds only the in-frame ones, with some missing. The sample contains about 43,000 clones, under 75% of which appear only once. Findings and caveats of the study: Compared with baseline, CD4+ but not CD8+ TCR diversity had risen significantly by C4D1. When set against healthy donors, newly diagnosed patients were reported to show lower baseline TCR diversity. Partial responders and progressors had significantly lower baseline TCR diversity.

The CDR3 runs to 12 residues. Germline V gives CDR1 LNHDA, CDR2 SQIVND (reference sequence). Trimming cost V 5 bases and J 2 bases, with 7 bases left between them. The chain has TRBV19 and TRBJ2-7; TRBD1 is a possible D gene (6 bases). Sequenced material: peripheral blood mononuclear cells (PBMCs), taken before the second cycle of nivolumab. This clonotype was sampled from a human donor with classical Hodgkin lymphoma. The CDR3 reads CASSPGAYEQYF. In nucleotides, the CDR3 is TGTGCCAGTAGTCCAGGGGCCTACGAGCAGTACTTC.